The clone carrying this TCR beta chain was picked up one time. The sample comes from a study of blood T cell repertoires in COVID-19. In the study overall: Acute-phase and convalescent COVID-19 samples originated in the United States, Italy and Spain.

TCRdb's table, derived via immunoSEQ multiplex PCR, lists solely in-frame clones and lacks some. Of about 160,000 clones listed, about 80% are singletons. The germline CDR1 and CDR2 sequences are SGHRS and YFSETQ. The CDR3 sequence is 17 residues long. The junction had 11 bases not matched to a gene; V was cut back by 4 bases and J by 3 bases. The sample taken for sequencing was peripheral blood. The receptor was derived from a woman over 75 with acute or convalescent COVID-19. This chain uses TRBV5-1 with TRBJ2-3, with 10 bases aligning to TRBD1. The CDR3 here is CASSLGIMDRGTDTQYF. Written as DNA, the CDR3 is TGCGCCAGCAGCCTGGGGATAATGGACAGGGGGACAGATACGCAGTATTTT.